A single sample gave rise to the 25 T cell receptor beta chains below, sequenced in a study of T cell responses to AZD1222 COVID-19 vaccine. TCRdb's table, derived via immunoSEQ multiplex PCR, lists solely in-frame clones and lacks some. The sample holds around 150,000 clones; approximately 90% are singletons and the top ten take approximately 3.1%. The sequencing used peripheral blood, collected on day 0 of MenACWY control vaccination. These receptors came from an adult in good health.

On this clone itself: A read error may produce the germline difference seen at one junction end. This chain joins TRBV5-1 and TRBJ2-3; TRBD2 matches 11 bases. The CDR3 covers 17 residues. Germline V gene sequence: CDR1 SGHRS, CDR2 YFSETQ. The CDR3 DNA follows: TGCGCCAGCAGCTTGGCTCCCGGGACTAGCGGTACAGATACACAGTATTTT. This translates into CASSLAPGTSGTDTQYF.

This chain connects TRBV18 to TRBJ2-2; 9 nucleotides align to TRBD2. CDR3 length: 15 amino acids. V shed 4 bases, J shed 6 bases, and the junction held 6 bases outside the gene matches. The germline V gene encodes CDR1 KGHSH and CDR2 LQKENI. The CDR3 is CASSLGSGSAGELFF. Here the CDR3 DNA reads TGTGCCAGCTCACTTGGTAGCGGGAGCGCCGGGGAGCTGTTTTTT. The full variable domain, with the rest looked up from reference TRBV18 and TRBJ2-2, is NAGVMQNPRHLVRRRGQEARLRCSPMKGHSHVYWYRQLPEEGLKFMVYLQKENIIDESGMPKERFSAEFPKEGPSILRIQQVVRGDSAAYFCASSLGSGSAGELFFGEGSRLTVL.

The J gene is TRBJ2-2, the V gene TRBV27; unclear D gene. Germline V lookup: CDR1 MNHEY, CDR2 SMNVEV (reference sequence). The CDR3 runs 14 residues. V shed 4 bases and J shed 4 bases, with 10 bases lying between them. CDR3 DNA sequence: TGTGCCAGCAGTTATGGAGATGGCACCGGGGAGCTGTTTTTT. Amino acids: CASSYGDGTGELFF.

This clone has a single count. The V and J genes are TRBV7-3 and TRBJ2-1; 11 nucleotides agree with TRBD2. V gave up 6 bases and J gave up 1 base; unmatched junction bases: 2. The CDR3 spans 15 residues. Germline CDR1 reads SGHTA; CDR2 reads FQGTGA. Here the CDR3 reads CASSRLAGSYNEQFF. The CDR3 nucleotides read TGTGCCAGCAGTCGACTAGCGGGGTCCTACAATGAGCAGTTCTTC.

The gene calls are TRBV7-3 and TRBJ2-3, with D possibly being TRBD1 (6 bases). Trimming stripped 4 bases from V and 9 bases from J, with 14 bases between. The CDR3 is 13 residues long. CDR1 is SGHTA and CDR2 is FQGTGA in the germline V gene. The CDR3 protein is CASSSSDRTTQYF. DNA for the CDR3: TGTGCCAGCAGCTCTTCAGACAGGACCACGCAGTATTTT. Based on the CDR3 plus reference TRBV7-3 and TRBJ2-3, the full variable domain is GAGVSQTPSNKVTEKGKYVELRCDPISGHTALYWYRQSLGQGPEFLIYFQGTGAADDSGLPNDRFFAVRPEGSVSTLKIQRTERGDSAVYLCASSSSDRTTQYFGPGTRLTVL.

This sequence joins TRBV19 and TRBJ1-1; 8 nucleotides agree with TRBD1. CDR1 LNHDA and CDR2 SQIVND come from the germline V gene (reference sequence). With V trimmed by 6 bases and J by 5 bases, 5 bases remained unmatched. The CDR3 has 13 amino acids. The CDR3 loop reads CASSPDRETEAFF. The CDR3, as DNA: TGTGCCAGTAGCCCGGACAGGGAAACTGAAGCTTTCTTT. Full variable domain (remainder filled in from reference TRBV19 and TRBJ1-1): DGGITQSPKYLFRKEGQNVTLSCEQNLNHDAMYWYRQDPGQGLRLIYYSQIVNDFQKGDIAEGYSVSREKKESFPLTVTSAQKNPTAFYLCASSPDRETEAFFGQGTRLTVV.

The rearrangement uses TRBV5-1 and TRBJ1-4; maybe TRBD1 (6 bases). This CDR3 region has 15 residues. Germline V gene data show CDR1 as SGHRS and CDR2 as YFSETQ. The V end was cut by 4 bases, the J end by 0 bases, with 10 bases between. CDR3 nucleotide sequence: TGCGCCAGCAGCCCTGGACAGACAACTAATGAAAAACTGTTTTTT. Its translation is CASSPGQTTNEKLFF.

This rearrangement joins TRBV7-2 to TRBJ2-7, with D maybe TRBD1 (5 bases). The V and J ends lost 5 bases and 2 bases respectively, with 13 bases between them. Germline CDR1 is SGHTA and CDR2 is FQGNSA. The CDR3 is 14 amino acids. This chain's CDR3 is CASSPRAQPYEQYF. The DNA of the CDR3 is TGTGCCAGCAGCCCCAGGGCGCAACCCTACGAGCAGTACTTC.

The chain's CDR3 is CASSPQVYETQYF. CDR3 DNA: TGTGCCAGCAGTCCCCAGGTTTACGAGACCCAGTACTTC. V is TRBV27 and J is TRBJ2-5; D unresolved. Germline CDR1 and CDR2: MNHEY and SMNVEV (reference sequence). This CDR3 contains 13 residues. V lost 5 bases and J lost 5, with 12 bases in between.

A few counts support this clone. CDR3 sequence (DNA): TGTGCCAGCAGCTTAGGGTGGCAGTCTAGCTCCTACGAGCAGTACTTC. This translates into CASSLGWQSSSYEQYF. The chain couples TRBV11-3 to TRBJ2-7; D is unclear. V lost 1 base, J lost 0 bases, and 13 bases lay in between. This CDR3 is built from 16 residues. The V gene's germline CDR1 is SGHNT and CDR2 YENEEA.

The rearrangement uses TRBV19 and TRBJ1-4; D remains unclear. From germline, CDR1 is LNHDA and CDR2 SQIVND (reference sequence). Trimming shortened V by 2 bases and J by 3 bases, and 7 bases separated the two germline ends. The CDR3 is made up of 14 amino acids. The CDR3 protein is CASSISRANEKLFF. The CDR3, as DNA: TGTGCCAGTAGTATATCTCGGGCTAATGAAAAACTGTTTTTT.

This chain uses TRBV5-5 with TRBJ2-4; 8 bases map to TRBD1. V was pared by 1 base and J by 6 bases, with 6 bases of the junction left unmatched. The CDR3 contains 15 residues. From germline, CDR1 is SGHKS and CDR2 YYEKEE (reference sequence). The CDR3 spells CASSLLGQGGNIQYF. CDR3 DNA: TGTGCCAGCAGCTTGTTAGGACAGGGCGGAAACATTCAGTACTTC.

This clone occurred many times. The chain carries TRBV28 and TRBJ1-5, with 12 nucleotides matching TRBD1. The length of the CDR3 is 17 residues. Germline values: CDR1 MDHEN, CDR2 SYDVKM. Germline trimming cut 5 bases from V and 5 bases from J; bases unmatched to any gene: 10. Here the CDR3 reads CASSPRPGQGAHQPQHF. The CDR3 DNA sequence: TGTGCCAGCAGTCCCCGACCGGGACAGGGGGCGCATCAGCCCCAGCATTTT.

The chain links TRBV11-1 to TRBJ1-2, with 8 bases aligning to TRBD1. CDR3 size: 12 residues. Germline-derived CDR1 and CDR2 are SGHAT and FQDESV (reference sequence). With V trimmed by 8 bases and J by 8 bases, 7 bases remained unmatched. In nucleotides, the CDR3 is TGTGCCAGCGGGACAGGACTTCGAGGCTACACCTTC. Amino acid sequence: CASGTGLRGYTF.

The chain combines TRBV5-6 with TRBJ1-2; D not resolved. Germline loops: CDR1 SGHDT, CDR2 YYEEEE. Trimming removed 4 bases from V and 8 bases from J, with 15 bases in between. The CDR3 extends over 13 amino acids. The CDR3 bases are TGTGCCAGCAGCCCGACGAGCTCAAGAGGCTACACCTTC. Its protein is CASSPTSSRGYTF. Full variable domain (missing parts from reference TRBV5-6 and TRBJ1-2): DAGVTQSPTHLIKTRGQQVTLRCSPKSGHDTVSWYQQALGQGPQFIFQYYEEEERQRGNFPDRFSGHQFPNYSSELNVNALLLGDSALYLCASSPTSSRGYTFGSGTRLTVV.

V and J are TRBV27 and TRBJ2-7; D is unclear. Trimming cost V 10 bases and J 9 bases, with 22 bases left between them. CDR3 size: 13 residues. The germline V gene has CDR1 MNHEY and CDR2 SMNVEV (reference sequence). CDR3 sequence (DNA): TGTGCCACCGCGCAATCAATCCTTGGACGGCAGTACTTC. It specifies CATAQSILGRQYF.

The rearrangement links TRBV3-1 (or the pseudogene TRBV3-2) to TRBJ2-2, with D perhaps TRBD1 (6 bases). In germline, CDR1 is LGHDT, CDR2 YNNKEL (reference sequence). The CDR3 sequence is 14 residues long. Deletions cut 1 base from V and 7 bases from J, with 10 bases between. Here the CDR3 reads CASSQADRFGELFF. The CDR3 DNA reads TGTGCCAGCAGCCAAGCAGACAGGTTCGGGGAGCTGTTTTTT.

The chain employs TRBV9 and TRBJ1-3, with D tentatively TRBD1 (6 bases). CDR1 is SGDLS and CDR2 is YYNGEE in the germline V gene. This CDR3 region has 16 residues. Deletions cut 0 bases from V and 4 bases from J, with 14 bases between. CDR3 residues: CASSVVPGQTGNTIYF. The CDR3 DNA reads TGTGCCAGCAGCGTAGTTCCCGGACAGACAGGAAACACCATATATTTT.

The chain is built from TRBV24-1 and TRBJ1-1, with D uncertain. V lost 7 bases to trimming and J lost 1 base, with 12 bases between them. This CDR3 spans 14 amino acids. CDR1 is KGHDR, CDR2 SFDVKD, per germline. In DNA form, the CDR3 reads TGTGCCACCAGCTCCGGACCGAGGAACACTGAAGCTTTCTTT. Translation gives CATSSGPRNTEAFF.

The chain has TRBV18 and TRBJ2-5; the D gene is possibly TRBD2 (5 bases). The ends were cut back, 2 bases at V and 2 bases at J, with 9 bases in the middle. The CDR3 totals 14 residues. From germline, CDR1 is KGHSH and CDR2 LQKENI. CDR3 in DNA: TGTGCCAGCTCACCAAATGAGCGGCAAGAGACCCAGTACTTC. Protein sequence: CASSPNERQETQYF.

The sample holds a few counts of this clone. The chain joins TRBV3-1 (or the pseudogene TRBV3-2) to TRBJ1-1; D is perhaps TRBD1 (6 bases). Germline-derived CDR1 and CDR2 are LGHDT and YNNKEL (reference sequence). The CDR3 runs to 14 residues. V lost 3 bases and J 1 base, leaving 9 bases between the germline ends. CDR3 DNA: TGTGCCAGCAGCCAGGACAGTGCGAACACTGAAGCTTTCTTT. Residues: CASSQDSANTEAFF.

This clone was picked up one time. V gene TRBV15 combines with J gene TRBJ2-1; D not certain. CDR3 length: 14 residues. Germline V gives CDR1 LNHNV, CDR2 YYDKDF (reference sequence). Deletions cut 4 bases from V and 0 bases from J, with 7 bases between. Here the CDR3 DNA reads TGTGCCACCAGCAAGAGAGACTCCTACAATGAGCAGTTCTTC. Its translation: CATSKRDSYNEQFF.

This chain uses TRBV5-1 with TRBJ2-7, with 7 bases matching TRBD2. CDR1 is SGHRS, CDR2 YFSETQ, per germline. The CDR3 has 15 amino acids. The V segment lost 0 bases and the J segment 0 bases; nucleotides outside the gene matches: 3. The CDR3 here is CASSLAGGSSYEQYF. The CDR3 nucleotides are TGCGCCAGCAGCTTGGCCGGGGGGAGCTCCTACGAGCAGTACTTC. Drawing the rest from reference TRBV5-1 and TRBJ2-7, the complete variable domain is KAGVTQTPRYLIKTRGQQVTLSCSPISGHRSVSWYQQTPGQGLQFLFEYFSETQRNKGNFPGRFSGRQFSNSRSEMNVSTLELGDSALYLCASSLAGGSSYEQYFGPGTRLTVT.

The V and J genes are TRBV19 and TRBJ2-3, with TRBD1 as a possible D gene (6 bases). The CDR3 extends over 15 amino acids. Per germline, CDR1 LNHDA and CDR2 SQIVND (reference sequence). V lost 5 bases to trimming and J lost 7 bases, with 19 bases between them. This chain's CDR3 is CASSARNRDTYTQYF. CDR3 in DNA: TGTGCCAGTAGTGCCCGGAACCGGGACACTTATACGCAGTATTTT.

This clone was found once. The CDR3 bases are TGTGCCAGCAGCCGAGGGACAGGGGATCAGCCCCAGCATTTT. Translation gives CASSRGTGDQPQHF. The chain carries TRBV11-3 and TRBJ1-5; 10 bases are shared with TRBD1. The trim removed 5 bases at V and 5 bases at J, leaving 3 bases unmatched. CDR1 is SGHNT and CDR2 is YENEEA in the germline V gene. The CDR3 sequence is 14 residues long.